The rows below give T cell receptor beta chains drawn from one sample of a study of shared clonotypes between healthy human individuals. Assay: immunoSEQ multiplex PCR; the TCRdb copy retains only in-frame clones and omits some. The sample holds around 2.5 million clones, roughly 93% seen once. The sequenced material came from naive CD4+ T cells from PBMCs. The receptors shown here come from a man between 18 and 35 years old in good health. Some clones in this sample may be carry-over from other donors' samples. The CDR3 runs from the conserved cysteine through the conserved F or W. Each record gives: CDR3 DNA, CDR3 protein, V gene, D gene, J gene, clone size. The D gene is left open where the match is weak. Size values are once, few and many counts, or a class for expanded clones, and some rows have none.

CDR3nt: TGTGCCAGTAGTATTAACAGGGGGACTGAAGCTTTCTTT
CDR3aa: CASSINRGTEAFF
v_gene: TRBV19
d_gene: TRBD1
j_gene: TRBJ1-1
abundance: NA

CDR3nt: TGTGCCAGCAGCTCCCGGGACACAGATACGCAGTATTTT
CDR3aa: CASSSRDTDTQYF
v_gene: TRBV7-3
d_gene: NA
j_gene: TRBJ2-3
abundance: NA

CDR3nt: TGTGCCAGCAGTTACACCTCGGCGGGCCGGGAGACCCAGTACTTC
CDR3aa: CASSYTSAGRETQYF
v_gene: TRBV6-5
d_gene: NA
j_gene: TRBJ2-5
abundance: NA

CDR3nt: TGCGCCAGCAGTTCGACACTCACTGAAGCTTTCTTT
CDR3aa: CASSSTLTEAFF
v_gene: TRBV5-1
d_gene: NA
j_gene: TRBJ1-1
abundance: NA

CDR3nt: TGCGCCAGCAGCTTACTACAGGGTCCCCAGTACTTC
CDR3aa: CASSLLQGPQYF
v_gene: TRBV5-1
d_gene: NA
j_gene: TRBJ2-7
abundance: NA

CDR3nt: TGCGCCAGCAGCAGAACTAGCGGGAATTACAATGAGCAGTTCTTC
CDR3aa: CASSRTSGNYNEQFF
v_gene: TRBV5-1
d_gene: TRBD2
j_gene: TRBJ2-1
abundance: NA

CDR3nt: TGTGCCATCAGTGCTCGGGGGTTGGGGGCTAGACCCTACGAGCAGTACTTC
CDR3aa: CAISARGLGARPYEQYF
v_gene: TRBV10-3
d_gene: NA
j_gene: TRBJ2-7
abundance: once

CDR3nt: TGTGCCAGCAGCCAAGACCTCCGGGACAACTACGAGCAGTACTTC
CDR3aa: CASSQDLRDNYEQYF
v_gene: TRBV4-2
d_gene: NA
j_gene: TRBJ2-7
abundance: NA

CDR3nt: TGTGCCAGCAGCGATGGGATCCGGATGGGACAGCCCCAGCATTTT
CDR3aa: CASSDGIRMGQPQHF
v_gene: TRBV5-8
d_gene: NA
j_gene: TRBJ1-5
abundance: NA

CDR3nt: TGTGCCAGCAGCAGGAGCGCCGGTAGCACAGATACGCAGTATTTT
CDR3aa: CASSRSAGSTDTQYF
v_gene: TRBV7-3
d_gene: NA
j_gene: TRBJ2-3
abundance: NA

CDR3nt: TGTGCCAGCAGGGACAGGGGGCAAGGTGAAAAACTGTTTTTT
CDR3aa: CASRDRGQGEKLFF
v_gene: TRBV6-1
d_gene: TRBD1
j_gene: TRBJ1-4
abundance: NA

CDR3nt: TGTGCCAGCTGTTCCGCCGGACGGTCTGCTGGGGAGCTGTTTTTT
CDR3aa: CASCSAGRSAGELFF
v_gene: TRBV28
d_gene: NA
j_gene: TRBJ2-2
abundance: NA

CDR3nt: TGTGCCACCGCCCGTACTAAGGGGGCTGACAGCACCGGGGAGCTGTTTTTT
CDR3aa: CATARTKGADSTGELFF
v_gene: TRBV28
d_gene: TRBD1
j_gene: TRBJ2-2
abundance: NA

CDR3nt: TGTGCCAGAAGCCCGATAGTCATCTCTTTCATCGGTGAGCAGTTCTTC
CDR3aa: CARSPIVISFIGEQFF
v_gene: TRBV5-3
d_gene: NA
j_gene: TRBJ2-1
abundance: NA

CDR3nt: TGTGCCAGCAGCCCAAACCGTGGGGGCTCTTATGGCTACACCTTC
CDR3aa: CASSPNRGGSYGYTF
v_gene: TRBV7-2
d_gene: NA
j_gene: TRBJ1-2
abundance: NA

CDR3nt: TGTGCCAGCAGCTCATCCGACAGGGGGCACACTGAAGCTTTCTTT
CDR3aa: CASSSSDRGHTEAFF
v_gene: TRBV5-4
d_gene: TRBD1
j_gene: TRBJ1-1
abundance: NA